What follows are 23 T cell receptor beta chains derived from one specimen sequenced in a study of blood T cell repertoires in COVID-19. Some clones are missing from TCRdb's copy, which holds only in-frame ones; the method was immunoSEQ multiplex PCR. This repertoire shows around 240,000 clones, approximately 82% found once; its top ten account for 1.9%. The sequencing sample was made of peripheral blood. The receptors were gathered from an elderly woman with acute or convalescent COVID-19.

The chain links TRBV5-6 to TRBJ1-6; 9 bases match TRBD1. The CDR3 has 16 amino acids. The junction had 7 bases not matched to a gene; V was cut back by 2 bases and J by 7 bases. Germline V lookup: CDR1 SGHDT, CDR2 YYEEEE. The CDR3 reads CASSLSPGQGNSPLHF. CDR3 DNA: TGTGCCAGCAGCTTAAGCCCGGGACAGGGAAATTCACCCCTCCACTTT.

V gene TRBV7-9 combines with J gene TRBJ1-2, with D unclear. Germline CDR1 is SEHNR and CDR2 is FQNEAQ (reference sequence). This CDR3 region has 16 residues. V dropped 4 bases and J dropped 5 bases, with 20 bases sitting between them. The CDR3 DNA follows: TGTGCCAGCAGCTCACCCACCGGAGGCTTTGGGTATGGCTACACCTTC. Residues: CASSSPTGGFGYGYTF.

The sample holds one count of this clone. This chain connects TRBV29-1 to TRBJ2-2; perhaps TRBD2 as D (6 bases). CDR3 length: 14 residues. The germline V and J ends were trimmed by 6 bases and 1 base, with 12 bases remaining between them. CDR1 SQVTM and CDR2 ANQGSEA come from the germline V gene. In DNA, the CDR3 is TGCAGCGTGGAGGGGACTCAGAACACCGGGGAGCTGTTTTTT. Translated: CSVEGTQNTGELFF.

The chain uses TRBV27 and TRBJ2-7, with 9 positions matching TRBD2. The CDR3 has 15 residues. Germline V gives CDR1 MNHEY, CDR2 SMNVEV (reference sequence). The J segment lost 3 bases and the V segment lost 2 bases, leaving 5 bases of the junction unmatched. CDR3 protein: CASSLRPSGDYEQYF. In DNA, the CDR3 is TGTGCCAGCAGTTTACGGCCTAGCGGGGACTACGAGCAGTACTTC.

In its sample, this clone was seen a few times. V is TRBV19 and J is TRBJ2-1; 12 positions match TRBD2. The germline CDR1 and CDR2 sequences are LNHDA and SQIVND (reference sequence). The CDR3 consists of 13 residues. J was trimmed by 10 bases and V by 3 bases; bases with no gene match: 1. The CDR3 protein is CASSITSGGEQFF. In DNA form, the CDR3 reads TGTGCCAGTAGTATCACTAGCGGGGGGGAGCAGTTCTTC.

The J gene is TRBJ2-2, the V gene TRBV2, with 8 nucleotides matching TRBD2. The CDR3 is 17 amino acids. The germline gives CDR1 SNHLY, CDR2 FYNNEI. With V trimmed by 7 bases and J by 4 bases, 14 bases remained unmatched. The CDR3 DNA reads TGTGCCAGCATGAGGGGTAGCGGGAACCGGGGCACCGGGGAGCTGTTTTTT. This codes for CASMRGSGNRGTGELFF.

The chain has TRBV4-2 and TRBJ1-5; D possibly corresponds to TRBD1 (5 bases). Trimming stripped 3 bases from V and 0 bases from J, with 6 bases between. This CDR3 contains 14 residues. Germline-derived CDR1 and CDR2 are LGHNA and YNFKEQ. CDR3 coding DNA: TGTGCCAGCAGCCAGGACACTAGCAATCAGCCCCAGCATTTT. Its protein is CASSQDTSNQPQHF.

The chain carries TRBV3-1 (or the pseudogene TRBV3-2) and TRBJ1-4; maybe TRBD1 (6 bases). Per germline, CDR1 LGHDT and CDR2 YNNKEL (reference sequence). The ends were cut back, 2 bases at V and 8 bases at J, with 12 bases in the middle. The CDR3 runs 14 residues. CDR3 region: CASSQPLQGEKLFF. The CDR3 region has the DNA TGTGCCAGCAGCCAACCTCTACAGGGCGAAAAACTGTTTTTT.

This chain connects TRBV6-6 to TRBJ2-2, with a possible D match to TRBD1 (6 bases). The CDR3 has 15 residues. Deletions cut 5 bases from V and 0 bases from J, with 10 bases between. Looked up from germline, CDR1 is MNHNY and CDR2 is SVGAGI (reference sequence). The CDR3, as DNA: TGTGCCAGCAGTCCAGGACAGCCGAACACCGGGGAGCTGTTTTTT. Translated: CASSPGQPNTGELFF.

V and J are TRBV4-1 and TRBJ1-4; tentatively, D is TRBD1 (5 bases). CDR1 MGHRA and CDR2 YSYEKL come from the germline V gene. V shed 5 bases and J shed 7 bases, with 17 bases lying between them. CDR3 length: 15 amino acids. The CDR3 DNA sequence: TGCGCCAGCAGCAGACAGTCATCCTGGGGTGAAAAACTGTTTTTT. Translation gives CASSRQSSWGEKLFF.

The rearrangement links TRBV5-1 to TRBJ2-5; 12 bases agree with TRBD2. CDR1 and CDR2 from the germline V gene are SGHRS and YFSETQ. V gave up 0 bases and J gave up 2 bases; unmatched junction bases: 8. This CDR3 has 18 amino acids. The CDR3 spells CASSLALGLAGLQETQYF. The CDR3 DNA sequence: TGCGCCAGCAGCTTGGCCCTGGGACTAGCGGGTTTACAAGAGACCCAGTACTTC.

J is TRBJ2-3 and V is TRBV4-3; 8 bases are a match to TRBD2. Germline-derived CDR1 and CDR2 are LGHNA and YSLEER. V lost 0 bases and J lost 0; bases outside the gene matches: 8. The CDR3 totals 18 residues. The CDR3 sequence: CASSQDILADSSTDTQYF. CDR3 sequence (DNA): TGCGCCAGCAGCCAAGATATACTAGCGGATTCTAGCACAGATACGCAGTATTTT.

For the CDR3, the DNA is TGTGCCAGCAGCCCTACATTGGACTTATACGAGCAGTACTTC. Protein: CASSPTLDLYEQYF. The chain couples TRBV28 to TRBJ2-7, with D possibly matching TRBD2 (5 bases). This CDR3 contains 14 residues. The V and J ends lost 6 bases and 4 bases respectively, with 16 bases between them. Per the germline V gene, CDR1 is MDHEN and CDR2 is SYDVKM.

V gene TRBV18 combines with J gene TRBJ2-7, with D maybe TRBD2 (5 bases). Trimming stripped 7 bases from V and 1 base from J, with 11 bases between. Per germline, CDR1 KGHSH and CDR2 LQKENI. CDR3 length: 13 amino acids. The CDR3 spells CASWAGGSYEQYF. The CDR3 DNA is TGTGCCAGCTGGGCGGGCGGATCCTACGAGCAGTACTTC. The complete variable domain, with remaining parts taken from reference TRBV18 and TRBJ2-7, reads NAGVMQNPRHLVRRRGQEARLRCSPMKGHSHVYWYRQLPEEGLKFMVYLQKENIIDESGMPKERFSAEFPKEGPSILRIQQVVRGDSAAYFCASWAGGSYEQYFGPGTRLTVT.

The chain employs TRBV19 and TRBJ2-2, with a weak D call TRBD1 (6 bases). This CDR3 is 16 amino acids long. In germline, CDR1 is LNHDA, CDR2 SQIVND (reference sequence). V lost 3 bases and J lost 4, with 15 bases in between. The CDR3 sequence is CASSIYLGGPTGELFF. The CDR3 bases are TGTGCCAGTAGTATCTATTTAGGGGGTCCCACCGGGGAGCTGTTTTTT.

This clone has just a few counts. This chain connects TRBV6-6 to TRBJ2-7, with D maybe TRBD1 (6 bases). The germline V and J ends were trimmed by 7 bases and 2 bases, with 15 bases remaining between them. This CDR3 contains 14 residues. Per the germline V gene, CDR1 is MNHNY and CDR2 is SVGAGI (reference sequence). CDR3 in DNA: TGTGCCAGCAACCAGGCTGGGGGCGCCTACGAGCAGTACTTC. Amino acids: CASNQAGGAYEQYF.

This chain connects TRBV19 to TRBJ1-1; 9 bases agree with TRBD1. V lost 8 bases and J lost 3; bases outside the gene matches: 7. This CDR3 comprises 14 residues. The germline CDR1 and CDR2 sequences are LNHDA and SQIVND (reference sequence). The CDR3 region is CASRYRGQYTEAFF. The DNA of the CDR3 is TGTGCCAGTCGATACAGGGGGCAATACACTGAAGCTTTCTTT. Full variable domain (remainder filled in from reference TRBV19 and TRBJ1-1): DGGITQSPKYLFRKEGQNVTLSCEQNLNHDAMYWYRQDPGQGLRLIYYSQIVNDFQKGDIAEGYSVSREKKESFPLTVTSAQKNPTAFYLCASRYRGQYTEAFFGQGTRLTVV.

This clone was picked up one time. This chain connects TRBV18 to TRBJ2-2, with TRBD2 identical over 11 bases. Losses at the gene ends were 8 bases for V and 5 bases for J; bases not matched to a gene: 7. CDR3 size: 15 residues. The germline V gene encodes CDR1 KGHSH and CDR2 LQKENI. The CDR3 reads CASASLAGVTGELFF. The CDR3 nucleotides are TGTGCCAGCGCGTCACTAGCGGGAGTTACCGGGGAGCTGTTTTTT.

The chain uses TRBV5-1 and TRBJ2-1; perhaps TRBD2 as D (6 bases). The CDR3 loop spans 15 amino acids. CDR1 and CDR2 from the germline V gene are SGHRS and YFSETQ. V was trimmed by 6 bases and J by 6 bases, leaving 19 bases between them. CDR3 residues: CASTFQAGGTNEQFF. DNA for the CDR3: TGCGCCAGCACCTTCCAGGCGGGCGGGACCAATGAGCAGTTCTTC.

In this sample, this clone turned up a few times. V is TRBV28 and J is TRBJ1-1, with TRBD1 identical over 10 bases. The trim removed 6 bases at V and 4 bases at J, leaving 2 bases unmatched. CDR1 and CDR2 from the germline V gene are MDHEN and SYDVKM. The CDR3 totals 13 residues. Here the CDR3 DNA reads TGTGCCAGCAGCCGGACAGGGGGCACTGAAGCTTTCTTT. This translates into CASSRTGGTEAFF.

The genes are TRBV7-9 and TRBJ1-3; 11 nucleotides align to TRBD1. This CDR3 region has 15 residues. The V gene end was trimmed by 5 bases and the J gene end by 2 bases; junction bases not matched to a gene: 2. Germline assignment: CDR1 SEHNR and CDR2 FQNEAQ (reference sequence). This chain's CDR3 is CASSGTGGAGNTIYF. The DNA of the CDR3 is TGTGCCAGCAGCGGGACAGGGGGTGCTGGAAACACCATATATTTT.

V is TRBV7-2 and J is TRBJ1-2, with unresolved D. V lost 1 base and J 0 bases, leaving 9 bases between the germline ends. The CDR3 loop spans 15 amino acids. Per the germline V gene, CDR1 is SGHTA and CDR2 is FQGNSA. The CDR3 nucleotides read TGTGCCAGCAGCTTAGGTTACAGTACTAACTATGGCTACACCTTC. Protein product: CASSLGYSTNYGYTF.

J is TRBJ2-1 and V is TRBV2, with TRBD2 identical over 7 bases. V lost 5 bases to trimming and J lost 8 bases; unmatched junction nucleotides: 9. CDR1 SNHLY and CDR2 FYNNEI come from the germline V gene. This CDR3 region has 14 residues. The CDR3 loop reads CASSQRGFLDEQFF. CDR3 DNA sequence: TGTGCCAGCAGTCAGCGGGGTTTTTTGGATGAGCAGTTCTTC.